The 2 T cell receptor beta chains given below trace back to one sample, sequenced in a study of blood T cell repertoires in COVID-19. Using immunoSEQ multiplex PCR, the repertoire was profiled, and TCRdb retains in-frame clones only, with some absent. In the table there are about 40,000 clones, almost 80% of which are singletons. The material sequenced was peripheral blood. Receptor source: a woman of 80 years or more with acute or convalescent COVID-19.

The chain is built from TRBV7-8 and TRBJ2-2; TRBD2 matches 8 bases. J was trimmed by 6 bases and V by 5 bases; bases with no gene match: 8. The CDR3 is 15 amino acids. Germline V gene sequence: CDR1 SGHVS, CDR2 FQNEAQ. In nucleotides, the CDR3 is TGTGCCAGCAGCAAAACTAGCGGAGGCCCCGGGGAGCTGTTTTTT. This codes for CASSKTSGGPGELFF.

CDR3 coding DNA: TGCAGCGCTTCGACGCTTGGGGAGACTGAAGCTTTCTTT. It specifies CSASTLGETEAFF. The chain uses TRBV29-1 and TRBJ1-1; D is unclear. V lost 7 bases, J lost 5 bases, and 17 bases lay in between. CDR1 is SQVTM and CDR2 is ANQGSEA in the germline V gene. This CDR3 is built from 13 residues.